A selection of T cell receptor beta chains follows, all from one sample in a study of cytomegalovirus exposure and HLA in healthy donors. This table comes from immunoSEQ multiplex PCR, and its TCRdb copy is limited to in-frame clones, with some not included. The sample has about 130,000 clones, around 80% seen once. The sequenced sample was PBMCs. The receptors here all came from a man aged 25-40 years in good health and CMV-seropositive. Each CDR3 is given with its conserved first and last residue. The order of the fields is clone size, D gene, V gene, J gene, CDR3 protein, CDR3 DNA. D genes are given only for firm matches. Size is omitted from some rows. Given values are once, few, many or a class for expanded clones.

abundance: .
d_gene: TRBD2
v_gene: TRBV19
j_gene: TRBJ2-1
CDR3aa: CASSIAASGYNEQFF
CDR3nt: TGTGCCAGTAGTATAGCGGCTAGCGGTTACAATGAGCAGTTCTTC

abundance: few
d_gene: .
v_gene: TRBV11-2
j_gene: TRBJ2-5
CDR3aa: CASSLDLGRTQYF
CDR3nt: TGTGCCAGCAGCTTAGATCTGGGGAGGACCCAGTACTTC

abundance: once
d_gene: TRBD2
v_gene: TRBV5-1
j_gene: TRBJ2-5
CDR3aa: CASSGTSGRRETQYF
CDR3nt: TGCGCCAGCAGCGGCACTAGCGGGAGGAGGGAGACCCAGTACTTC

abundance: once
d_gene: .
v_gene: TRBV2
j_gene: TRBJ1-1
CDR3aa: CASIRSHTEAFF
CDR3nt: TGTGCCAGCATCCGGAGTCACACTGAAGCTTTCTTT

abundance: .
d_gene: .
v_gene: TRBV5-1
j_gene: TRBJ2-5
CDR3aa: CASSLRGGPEETQYF
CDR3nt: TGCGCCAGCAGCTTAAGGGGGGGCCCAGAAGAGACCCAGTACTTC

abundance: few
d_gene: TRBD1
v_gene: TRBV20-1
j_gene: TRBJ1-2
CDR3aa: CSALTGEGYTF
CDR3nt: TGCAGTGCCCTCACAGGGGAGGGCTACACCTTC

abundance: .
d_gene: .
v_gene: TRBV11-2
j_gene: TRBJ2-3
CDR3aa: CASSPRAPDTQYF
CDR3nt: TGTGCCAGCAGCCCACGCGCACCAGATACGCAGTATTTT

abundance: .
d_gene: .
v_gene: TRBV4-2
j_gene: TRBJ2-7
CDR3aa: CASSQVSGSYEQYF
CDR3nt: TGTGCCAGCAGCCAAGTTAGTGGTTCCTACGAGCAGTACTTC

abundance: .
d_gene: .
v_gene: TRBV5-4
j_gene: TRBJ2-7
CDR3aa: CASSIGHEVYEQYF
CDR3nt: TGTGCCAGCAGCATAGGACACGAGGTATACGAGCAGTACTTC

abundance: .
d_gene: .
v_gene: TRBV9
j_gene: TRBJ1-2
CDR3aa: CASSVHIFGQGIFFTF
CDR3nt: .

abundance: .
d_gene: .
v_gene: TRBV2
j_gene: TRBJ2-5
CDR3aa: CASRRETQYF
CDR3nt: TGTGCCAGTAGGAGAGAGACCCAGTACTTC

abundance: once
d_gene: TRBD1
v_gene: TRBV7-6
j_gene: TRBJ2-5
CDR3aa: CASSAARGPLETQYF
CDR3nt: TGTGCCAGCAGCGCCGCCAGGGGGCCCCTGGAGACCCAGTACTTC

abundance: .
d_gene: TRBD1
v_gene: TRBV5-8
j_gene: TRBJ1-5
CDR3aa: CASSWDNRGASNQPQHF
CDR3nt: TGTGCCAGCAGCTGGGATAACAGGGGAGCTAGCAATCAGCCCCAGCATTTT

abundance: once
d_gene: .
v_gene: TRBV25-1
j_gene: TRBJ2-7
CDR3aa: CASTPGNSGREQYF
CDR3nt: TGTGCCAGCACCCCTGGTAATAGCGGTCGCGAGCAGTACTTC

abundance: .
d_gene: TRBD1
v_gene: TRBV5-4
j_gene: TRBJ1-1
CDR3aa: CASSSTGEANTEAFF
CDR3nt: TGTGCCAGCAGCTCGACAGGGGAGGCGAACACTGAAGCTTTCTTT

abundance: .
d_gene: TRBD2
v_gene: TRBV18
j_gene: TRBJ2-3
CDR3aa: CASSPLAGGPTDTQYF
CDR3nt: TGTGCCAGCTCCCCCTTAGCGGGGGGTCCCACAGATACGCAGTATTTT

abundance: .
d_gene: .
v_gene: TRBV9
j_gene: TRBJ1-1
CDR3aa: CASSVEAVNTEAFF
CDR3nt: TGTGCCAGCAGCGTAGAAGCGGTTAACACTGAAGCTTTCTTT

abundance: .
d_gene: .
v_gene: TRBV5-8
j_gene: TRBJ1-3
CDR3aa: CASSLTIRGTGNTIYF
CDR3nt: TGTGCCAGCAGCTTGACGATTCGGGGGACTGGAAACACCATATATTTT

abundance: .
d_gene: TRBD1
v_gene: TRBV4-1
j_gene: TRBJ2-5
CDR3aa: CASSQGDRDQETQYF
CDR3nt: TGCGCCAGCAGCCAAGGGGACAGGGACCAAGAGACCCAGTACTTC

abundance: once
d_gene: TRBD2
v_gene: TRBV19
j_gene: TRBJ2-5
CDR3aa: CASSIGGGETQYF
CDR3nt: TGTGCCAGTAGTATAGGCGGGGGAGAGACCCAGTACTTC

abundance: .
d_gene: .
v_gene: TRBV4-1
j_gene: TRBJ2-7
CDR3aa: CASSQVGLGGAEYF
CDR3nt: TGCGCCAGCAGCCAAGTCGGCCTAGGGGGTGCAGAGTACTTC

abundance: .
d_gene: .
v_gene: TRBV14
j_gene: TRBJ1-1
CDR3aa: CASSQEGLGRRGTEAFF
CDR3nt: TGTGCCAGCAGCCAAGAGGGATTAGGACGGAGGGGCACTGAAGCTTTCTTT

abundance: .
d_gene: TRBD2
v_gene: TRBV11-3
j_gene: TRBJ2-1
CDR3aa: CASSITSGAMNEQFF
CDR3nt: TGTGCCAGCAGCATAACTAGCGGGGCGATGAATGAGCAGTTCTTC

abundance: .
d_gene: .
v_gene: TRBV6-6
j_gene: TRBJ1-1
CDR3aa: CASSYASQGFTEAFF
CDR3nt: TGTGCCAGCAGTTACGCATCCCAGGGGTTCACTGAAGCTTTCTTT

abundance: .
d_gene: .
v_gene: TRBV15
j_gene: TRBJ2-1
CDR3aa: CATSRDRGRGYSNEQFF
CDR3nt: TGTGCCACCAGCAGAGATAGAGGCAGAGGGTATTCCAATGAGCAGTTCTTC

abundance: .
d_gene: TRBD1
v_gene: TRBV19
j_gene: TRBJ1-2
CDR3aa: CASRKQGAVDGYTF
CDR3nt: TGTGCCAGTAGAAAACAGGGGGCTGTGGATGGCTACACCTTC

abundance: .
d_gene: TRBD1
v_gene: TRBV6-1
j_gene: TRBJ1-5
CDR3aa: CASSGDRGLPQHF
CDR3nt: TGTGCCAGCAGTGGGGACAGGGGATTGCCCCAGCATTTT

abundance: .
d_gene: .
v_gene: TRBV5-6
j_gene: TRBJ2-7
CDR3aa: CASSFGRGRYEQYF
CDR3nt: TGTGCCAGCAGCTTCGGCAGGGGACGCTACGAGCAGTACTTC

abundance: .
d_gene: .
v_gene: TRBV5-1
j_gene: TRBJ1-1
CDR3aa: CASSSASGVLGNTEAFF
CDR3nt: TGCGCCAGCAGCTCAGCCTCAGGGGTTTTAGGGAACACTGAAGCTTTCTTT

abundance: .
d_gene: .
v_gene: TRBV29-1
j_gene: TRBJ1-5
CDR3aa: CSVRQDSNQPQHF
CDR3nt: TGCAGCGTCCGACAGGATAGCAATCAGCCCCAGCATTTT

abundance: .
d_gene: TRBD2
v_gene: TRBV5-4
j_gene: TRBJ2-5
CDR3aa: CASSLVKSSGALQETQYF
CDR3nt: TGTGCCAGCAGCTTGGTGAAGAGTAGCGGGGCCCTCCAAGAGACCCAGTACTTC

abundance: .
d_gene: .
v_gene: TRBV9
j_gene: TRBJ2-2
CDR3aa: CASSVLPGNTGELFF
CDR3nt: TGTGCCAGCAGCGTACTTCCGGGGAACACCGGGGAGCTGTTTTTT

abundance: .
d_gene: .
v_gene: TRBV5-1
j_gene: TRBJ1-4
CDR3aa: CASSGPQAGEKLFF
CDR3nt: TGCGCCAGCAGCGGCCCCCAGGCGGGGGAAAAACTGTTTTTT

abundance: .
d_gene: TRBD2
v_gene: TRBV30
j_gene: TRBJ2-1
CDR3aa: CAWTPLAGAYNEQFF
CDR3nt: TGTGCCTGGACCCCACTAGCGGGGGCCTACAATGAGCAGTTCTTC

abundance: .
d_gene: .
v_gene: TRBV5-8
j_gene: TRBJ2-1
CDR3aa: CASSRGRVPTGEQFF
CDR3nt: TGTGCCAGCAGCAGGGGTCGGGTACCTACTGGTGAGCAGTTCTTC